These 28 T cell receptor beta chains share one sample of origin, sequenced in a study of blood T cell repertoires in COVID-19. Data came from immunoSEQ multiplex PCR; TCRdb stores just in-frame clones and leaves some out. The sample includes over 75,000 clones, around 79% of them seen just once. The source material was peripheral blood. These receptors all come from a human donor in a cohort sampled during active COVID-19.

The chain is built from TRBV9 and TRBJ1-1; no clear D. V gave up 0 bases and J gave up 10 bases, with 16 bases separating them. CDR3 size: 14 residues. The V gene's germline CDR1 is SGDLS and CDR2 YYNGEE. The DNA for the CDR3 is TGTGCCAGCAGCGTAGATGGCCAGGAGGAGGCAGCTTTCTTT. This codes for CASSVDGQEEAAFF.

The rearrangement links TRBV30 to TRBJ1-3, with 7 bases lining up with TRBD1. CDR1 and CDR2 from the germline V gene are GTSNPN and SVGIG (reference sequence). The junction had 4 bases not matched to a gene; V was cut back by 1 base and J by 1 base. This CDR3 has 15 residues. CDR3 sequence: CAWSGMTGSGNTIYF. The CDR3 bases are TGTGCCTGGAGTGGAATGACAGGGTCTGGAAACACCATATATTTT.

This clone was recorded a few times. The chain couples TRBV7-9 to TRBJ2-7, with 12 bases identical to TRBD2. The CDR3 loop spans 16 amino acids. J lost 5 bases, V lost 5 bases, and 10 bases had no gene match. The germline gives CDR1 SEHNR, CDR2 FQNEAQ (reference sequence). The CDR3 is CASSPATSGSTHEQYV. The CDR3 bases are TGTGCCAGCAGCCCCGCGACTAGCGGGAGTACCCACGAGCAGTACGTC.

The V call is TRBV10-2, the J call TRBJ2-1, with D uncertain. The germline gives CDR1 WSHSY, CDR2 SAAADI. CDR3 length: 15 residues. Trimming pared 2 bases from V and 5 bases from J, leaving 13 bases between. The CDR3 protein is CASSELDTRNNEQFF. In DNA, the CDR3 is TGCGCCAGCAGTGAGCTAGATACTCGTAACAATGAGCAGTTCTTC.

The table lists this clone with a count of one. This sequence joins TRBV29-1 and TRBJ2-2; 7 bases align to TRBD1. Trimming took 7 bases from V and 5 from J; bases not matched to a gene: 4. The CDR3 covers 12 residues. Germline V gives CDR1 SQVTM, CDR2 ANQGSEA. The CDR3 loop is CSAQGRTGELFF. The CDR3, as DNA: TGCAGCGCACAGGGGCGGACCGGGGAGCTGTTTTTT.

V is TRBV5-6 and J is TRBJ1-6; TRBD1 is a possible D gene (5 bases). The V gene's germline CDR1 is SGHDT and CDR2 YYEEEE. Trimming shortened V by 0 bases and J by 8 bases, and 18 bases separated the two germline ends. The length of the CDR3 is 17 residues. The CDR3 region has the DNA TGTGCCAGCAGCTTGGGAGCCGGGACGGGACTTTATTCACCCCTCCACTTT. Protein product: CASSLGAGTGLYSPLHF.

The chain recombines TRBV5-4 with TRBJ1-1; 7 positions agree with TRBD1. The CDR3 is made up of 16 amino acids. Per the germline V gene, CDR1 is SGHNT and CDR2 is YYREEE (reference sequence). V lost 3 bases and J lost 0; bases outside the gene matches: 8. For the CDR3, the DNA is TGTGCCAGCAGCTACCCACAGGGGTCCATGAACACTGAAGCTTTCTTT. Its protein is CASSYPQGSMNTEAFF.

This clone appeared many times. The chain employs TRBV6-2 or TRBV6-3 and TRBJ2-7; 9 nucleotides align to TRBD2. Trimming took 5 bases from V and 0 from J; bases not matched to a gene: 8. The CDR3 is made up of 16 amino acids. Germline V gives CDR1 MNHEY, CDR2 SVGEGT. The CDR3 nucleotides read TGTGCCAGCAGTCCCATAGCGGGAGAGAGCTCCTACGAGCAGTACGTC. This encodes CASSPIAGESSYEQYV.

This clone showed up just a few times. This chain connects TRBV4-1 to TRBJ1-2; TRBD1 agrees at 12 bases. Unmatched junction bases numbered 10, after V lost 4 bases and J lost 4 bases. Germline V gene data show CDR1 as MGHRA and CDR2 as YSYEKL. The CDR3 is 17 amino acids. This chain's CDR3 is CASSPPLGQGATYGYTF. The CDR3 region has the DNA TGCGCCAGCAGCCCCCCATTGGGACAGGGGGCGACCTATGGCTACACCTTC.

The count of this clone is one. CDR3 loop: CASSSILGGGIGPAAVTEAFF. The DNA of the CDR3 is TGCGCCAGCAGCTCCATCCTTGGGGGGGGAATAGGACCAGCCGCGGTTACTGAAGCTTTCTTT. J is TRBJ1-1 and V is TRBV5-1, with D possibly being TRBD1 (5 bases). V was shortened by 3 bases and J by 5 bases, with 35 bases between the two germline ends. The CDR3 sequence is 21 residues long. Germline CDR1 is SGHRS and CDR2 is YFSETQ.

This clone was seen only a few times. V gene TRBV18 combines with J gene TRBJ2-6; possible D gene TRBD1, 5 bases. Germline V gene lookup returns CDR1 KGHSH and CDR2 LQKENI. V was pared by 4 bases and J by 1 base, with 14 bases between. The CDR3 runs 17 residues. DNA of the CDR3: TGTGCCAGCTCACTTTATTCCCCAGGGTCTGGGGCCAACGTCCTGACTTTC. It codes for CASSLYSPGSGANVLTF. The entire variable domain, with the rest obtained from reference TRBV18 and TRBJ2-6, is as follows: NAGVMQNPRHLVRRRGQEARLRCSPMKGHSHVYWYRQLPEEGLKFMVYLQKENIIDESGMPKERFSAEFPKEGPSILRIQQVVRGDSAAYFCASSLYSPGSGANVLTFGAGSRLTVL.

This clone has more than one count but fewer than ten. The chain employs TRBV6-5 and TRBJ2-7, with 8 nucleotides matching TRBD2. CDR1 MNHEY and CDR2 SVGAGI come from the germline V gene. CDR3 length: 13 residues. The trim removed 4 bases at V and 3 bases at J, leaving 2 bases unmatched. The CDR3 protein is CASSWTSFYEQYF. For the CDR3, the DNA is TGTGCCAGCAGTTGGACTAGCTTCTACGAGCAGTACTTC.

CDR3 sequence: CASSFATLAFGGTDTQYF. The CDR3 DNA sequence: TGTGCCAGCAGCTTTGCCACCTTGGCATTCGGGGGCACAGATACGCAGTATTTT. V usage is TRBV5-4 and J usage is TRBJ2-3, with D maybe TRBD2 (5 bases). The CDR3 is 18 amino acids. Trimming removed 2 bases from V and 1 base from J, with 20 bases in between. The germline gives CDR1 SGHNT, CDR2 YYREEE (reference sequence).

The chain employs TRBV23-1 and TRBJ1-2, with D perhaps matching TRBD1 (5 bases). TRBV23-1 is given ORF status, its function remaining uncertain. The V and J ends lost 11 bases and 12 bases respectively, with 34 bases between them. The CDR3 totals 16 residues. CDR3 DNA sequence: TGCGCCGCGGGGCAGGCGGTACACCCCCCCAGTTTTGTGGACACCTTC. Translating gives CAAGQAVHPPSFVDTF.

The genes are TRBV14 and TRBJ2-1, with TRBD2 identical over 9 bases. The CDR3 spans 16 residues. V gave up 1 base and J gave up 7 bases; unmatched junction bases: 8. The germline gives CDR1 SGHDN, CDR2 FVKESK. CDR3 sequence reads: CASSQAPVLAGNEQFF. CDR3 nucleotides: TGTGCCAGCAGCCAAGCTCCGGTCCTAGCGGGGAATGAGCAGTTCTTC.

This chain uses TRBV29-1 with TRBJ2-7; no reliable D call. Germline V gene lookup returns CDR1 SQVTM and CDR2 ANQGSEA. The ends were cut back, 0 bases at V and 2 bases at J, with 5 bases in the middle. The CDR3 has 12 residues. The CDR3 protein is CSVEDPAYEQYF. CDR3 bases: TGCAGCGTTGAAGATCCCGCCTACGAGCAGTACTTC.

This clone was observed a single time. The CDR3 DNA follows: TGTGCCAGCAGTTACGGGGGGTTCACCGGGGAGCTGTTTTTT. Its translation: CASSYGGFTGELFF. The chain links TRBV6-5 to TRBJ2-2; possibly TRBD2 for D (6 bases). Germline V gene sequence: CDR1 MNHEY, CDR2 SVGAGI. V was cut by 2 bases and J by 4 bases, with 8 bases left in between. CDR3 length equals 14 residues.

The chain has TRBV29-1 and TRBJ2-5; TRBD2 matches 14 bases. Germline CDR1 reads SQVTM; CDR2 reads ANQGSEA. The ends lost 6 bases at V and 4 bases at J; junction bases unmatched: 7. CDR3 size: 15 residues. CDR3 amino acids: CSVGDGTSGGETQYF. The CDR3 coding sequence is TGCAGCGTGGGCGACGGGACTAGCGGGGGAGAGACCCAGTACTTC. The variable domain in full, completed from reference TRBV29-1 and TRBJ2-5, reads SAVISQKPSRDICQRGTSLTIQCQVDSQVTMMFWYRQQPGQSLTLIATANQGSEATYESGFVIDKFPISRPNLTFSTLTVSNMSPEDSSIYLCSVGDGTSGGETQYFGPGTRLLVL.

V usage is TRBV5-1 and J usage is TRBJ2-5; D not resolved. This CDR3 comprises 10 residues. Trimming shortened V by 4 bases and J by 5 bases, and 3 bases separated the two germline ends. CDR1 and CDR2 (germline): SGHRS, YFSETQ. CDR3 region: CASSGETQYF. CDR3 DNA sequence: TGCGCCAGCAGCGGCGAGACCCAGTACTTC.

This CDR3 reads CAWSGDRGEQYF. The CDR3 bases are TGTGCCTGGAGTGGAGACAGGGGCGAGCAGTACTTC. V is TRBV30 and J is TRBJ2-7; TRBD1 matches 8 bases. The germline V gene has CDR1 GTSNPN and CDR2 SVGIG (reference sequence). This CDR3 region has 12 residues. With 1 base clipped from V and 6 bases from J, the junction kept 2 bases outside the gene matches.

V and J are TRBV4-1 and TRBJ2-1; D unresolved. This CDR3 comprises 15 residues. With 7 bases removed from V and 5 bases from J, the gap between germline ends came to 18 bases. The germline V gene has CDR1 MGHRA and CDR2 YSYEKL. CDR3 residues: CASTLEPTADNEQFF. The CDR3 DNA reads TGCGCCAGCACTCTTGAGCCGACGGCGGACAATGAGCAGTTCTTC.

The chain joins TRBV9 to TRBJ2-3; TRBD1 matches 9 bases. V shed 4 bases, J shed 5 bases, and the junction held 8 bases outside the gene matches. Germline V lookup: CDR1 SGDLS, CDR2 YYNGEE. The CDR3 consists of 15 residues. This CDR3 is CASSFTGGEGDTQYF. The CDR3 region has the DNA TGTGCCAGCAGCTTTACAGGGGGCGAAGGAGATACGCAGTATTTT.

V usage is TRBV5-1 and J usage is TRBJ1-1; D unresolved. CDR1 and CDR2 (germline): SGHRS, YFSETQ. The CDR3 has 14 residues. V dropped 3 bases and J dropped 2 bases, with 11 bases sitting between them. The CDR3 reads CASSSYFPNTEAFF. The DNA for the CDR3 is TGCGCCAGCAGCTCCTATTTTCCAAACACTGAAGCTTTCTTT.

This clone is a singleton in its sample. The V gene is TRBV24-1, the J gene TRBJ2-5; D might be TRBD2 (5 bases). CDR1 and CDR2 from the germline V gene are KGHDR and SFDVKD. This CDR3 has 12 residues. Deletions cut 5 bases from V and 4 bases from J, with 7 bases between. CDR3: CATSVAGETQYF. CDR3 sequence (DNA): TGTGCCACCAGTGTTGCGGGAGAGACCCAGTACTTC.

The rearrangement links TRBV5-5 to TRBJ1-6; D not certain. Trimming shortened V by 0 bases and J by 10 bases, and 14 bases separated the two germline ends. This CDR3 is 15 amino acids long. Germline CDR1 is SGHKS and CDR2 is YYEKEE (reference sequence). The CDR3 is CASSLAVGFRSPLHF. The CDR3 DNA is TGTGCCAGCAGCTTGGCTGTCGGCTTCAGGTCACCCCTCCACTTT.

The chain carries TRBV5-1 and TRBJ1-1, with TRBD1 matching over 7 bases. The CDR3 is made up of 13 amino acids. Germline V gene data show CDR1 as SGHRS and CDR2 as YFSETQ. V was clipped by 3 bases and J by 8 bases; unmatched bases: 7. CDR3 coding DNA: TGCGCCAGCAGCTCCCCGGGGACAGTCGAAGCTTTCTTT. It encodes CASSSPGTVEAFF. The whole variable domain, filled in from reference TRBV5-1 and TRBJ1-1, reads KAGVTQTPRYLIKTRGQQVTLSCSPISGHRSVSWYQQTPGQGLQFLFEYFSETQRNKGNFPGRFSGRQFSNSRSEMNVSTLELGDSALYLCASSSPGTVEAFFGQGTRLTVV.

The CDR3 protein is CSVGTAGNYEQYF. The CDR3 bases are TGCAGCGTTGGCACCGCGGGGAACTACGAGCAGTACTTC. V and J are TRBV29-1 and TRBJ2-7, with D perhaps TRBD2 (6 bases). The CDR3 runs 13 residues. V was cut by 4 bases and J by 3 bases, with 13 bases left in between. Looked up from germline, CDR1 is SQVTM and CDR2 is ANQGSEA.

This chain joins TRBV5-1 and TRBJ2-7; 8 nucleotides agree with TRBD1. Germline V lookup: CDR1 SGHRS, CDR2 YFSETQ. V was pared by 3 bases and J by 2 bases, with 4 bases of the junction left unmatched. CDR3 length: 14 amino acids. CDR3 region: CASSSSTGAYEQYF. In DNA form, the CDR3 reads TGCGCCAGCAGCTCCTCGACAGGGGCCTACGAGCAGTACTTC.